This TCR beta chain was captured by sequencing in a study of graft-versus-host responses after intestinal transplantation. Study-wide context: Multivisceral, liver-intestinal, or isolated intestinal transplants were given to recipients. All of the recipients had induction that used anti-thymocyte globulin, then tacrolimus and steroids for three to four years.

Notes on the study in general: GvH clone levels peaked in circulation, and this peak was associated with early post-transplant HvG declines.

With respect to this clone: As yet, its antigen is unknown.

The repertoire was sequenced with immunoSEQ multiplex PCR; TCRdb's copy has only in-frame clones and lacks some. The repertoire holds about 41,000 clones, with approximately 96% as singletons. The germline V gene has CDR1 SGHNT and CDR2 YYREEE (reference sequence). The V end was cut by 0 bases, the J end by 10 bases, with 5 bases between. There are 12 residues in the CDR3. V and J are TRBV5-4 and TRBJ1-6; D call uncertain. The receptor's source is a human donor who was the organ donor for an intestinal transplant. This specimen consisted of unstimulated CD8+ T cells sorted from spleen or lymph node cells, obtained before transplant. CDR3 in amino acids: CASSLESSPLHF. The CDR3 region has the DNA TGTGCCAGCAGCTTGGAATCGTCACCCCTCCACTTT.